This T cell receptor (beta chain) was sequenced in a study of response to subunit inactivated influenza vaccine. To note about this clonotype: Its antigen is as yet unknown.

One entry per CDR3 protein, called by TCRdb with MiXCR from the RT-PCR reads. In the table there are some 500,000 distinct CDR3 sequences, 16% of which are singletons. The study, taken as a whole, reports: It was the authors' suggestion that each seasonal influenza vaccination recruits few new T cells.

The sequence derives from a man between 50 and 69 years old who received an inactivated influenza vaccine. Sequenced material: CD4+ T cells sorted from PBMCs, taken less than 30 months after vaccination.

CDR3 DNA: TGCAGTGCTATGGGCCATACTGAGCAGTTCTTC. This translates into CSAMGHTEQFF. The V gene is TRBV20-1, the J gene TRBJ2-1; D is uncertain. Germline loops: CDR1 DFQATT, CDR2 SNEGSKA (reference sequence). The CDR3 has 11 residues. Trimming cost V 4 bases and J 9 bases, with 10 bases left between them.